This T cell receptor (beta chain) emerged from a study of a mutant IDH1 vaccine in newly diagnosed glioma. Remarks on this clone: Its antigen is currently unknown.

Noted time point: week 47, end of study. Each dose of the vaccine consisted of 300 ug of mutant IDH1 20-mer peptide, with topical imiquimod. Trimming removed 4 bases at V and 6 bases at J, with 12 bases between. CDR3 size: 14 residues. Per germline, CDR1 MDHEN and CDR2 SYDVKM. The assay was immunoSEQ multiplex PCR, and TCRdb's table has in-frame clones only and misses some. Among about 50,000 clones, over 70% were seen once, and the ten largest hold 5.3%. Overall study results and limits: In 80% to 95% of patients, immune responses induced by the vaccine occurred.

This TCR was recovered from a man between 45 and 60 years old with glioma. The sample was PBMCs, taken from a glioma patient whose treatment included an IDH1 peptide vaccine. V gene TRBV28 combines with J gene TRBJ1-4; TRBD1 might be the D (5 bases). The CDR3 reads CASSSTGPHEKLFF. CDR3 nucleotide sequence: TGTGCCAGCAGTTCTACAGGTCCCCATGAAAAACTGTTTTTT.